This TCR beta chain came from a study of CD8 T cells in Susac syndrome. Between the trimmed V and J ends, which lost 6 bases and 1 base, there was a span of 14 bases. Germline CDR1 SNHLY, CDR2 FYNNEI. The CDR3 has 15 residues. RNA amounts of roughly 0.5 to 1 ug underwent reverse transcription with random hexamers. Amplification of TCR beta CDR3 by immunoSEQ multiplex PCR spanned 54 Vbeta and 13 Jbeta. TCRdb re-derived calls from the immunoSEQ multiplex PCR reads in MiXCR, one entry per CDR3 protein. This sample yields about 200,000 distinct CDR3 sequences, of which 90% to 95% are seen a single time; approximately 0.09% belongs to the top ten.

This chain connects TRBV2 to TRBJ2-3, with a possible D match to TRBD1 (6 bases). This receptor was obtained from a human donor with Susac syndrome. The sequenced sample consisted of CD4+ T cells from PBMCs. The CDR3 here is CASRTPGARTDTQYF. The DNA of the CDR3 is TGTGCCAGCAGGACTCCAGGGGCGCGCACAGATACGCAGTATTTT.